The rows below give T cell receptor beta chains drawn from one sample of a study of vaccination effects on CD4 cells after COVID-19. Antigens of these TCRs are unknown. Data came from immunoSEQ multiplex PCR; TCRdb stores just in-frame clones and leaves some out. The data show 40,000 to 50,000 clones, around 66% seen once. Source: CD4+ T cells from PBMCs cultured with a peptide pool, taken before COVID-19 vaccination. Receptors originate from a human donor who had a prior SARS-CoV-2 infection. Each CDR3 is given with its conserved first and last residue. A D gene is named only where the DNA matches it firmly. Some rows mark clone size as missing; the rest say once, few, many or name a class of expanded clone.

D: NA; J: TRBJ1-5; size: NA; V: TRBV6-2/TRBV6-3; DNA: TGTGCCAGCAGTTTGGACGGATTCAATCAGCCCCAGCATTTT; CDR3: CASSLDGFNQPQHF
D: NA; J: TRBJ1-2; size: once; V: TRBV7-2; DNA: TGTGCCAGCAGCTCACGGGACCGTACTGGCTACACCTTC; CDR3: CASSSRDRTGYTF
D: NA; J: TRBJ2-1; size: once; V: TRBV19; DNA: TGTGCCAGTACCTCAGGTGCGTCCTCCTACAATGAGCAGTTCTTC; CDR3: CASTSGASSYNEQFF
D: TRBD1; J: TRBJ1-5; size: NA; V: TRBV5-1; DNA: TGCGCCAGCAGCCTGTTTCCTTCGGGACAGGGTGGCAATCAGCCCCAGCATTTT; CDR3: CASSLFPSGQGGNQPQHF
D: NA; J: TRBJ1-1; size: NA; V: TRBV5-6; DNA: TGTGCCAGCAGCCCTACTGGACAGTACACTGAAGCTTTCTTT; CDR3: CASSPTGQYTEAFF
D: NA; J: TRBJ1-4; size: NA; V: TRBV27; DNA: TGTGCCAGCAGGTTTCGGGAAAAACTGTTTTTT; CDR3: CASRFREKLFF
D: TRBD2; J: TRBJ2-7; size: once; V: TRBV19; DNA: TGTGCCAGTAGTAGGCGGGGGGGATTCTACGAGCAGTACTTC; CDR3: CASSRRGGFYEQYF
D: NA; J: TRBJ2-5; size: NA; V: TRBV5-5; DNA: TGTGCCAGCAGCCTGACCAACCAAGAGACCCAGTACTTC; CDR3: CASSLTNQETQYF
D: TRBD2; J: TRBJ2-6; size: few; V: TRBV7-8; DNA: TGTGCCAGCAGCGGACGACTGGGACTAGCGGGAGACTCTGGGGCCAACGTCCTGACTTTC; CDR3: CASSGRLGLAGDSGANVLTF
D: TRBD2; J: TRBJ2-1; size: NA; V: TRBV2; DNA: TGTGCCAGCTCGGGGATTCTAGCGGGGGGGAGGCAGTTCTTC; CDR3: CASSGILAGGRQFF
D: NA; J: TRBJ1-2; size: NA; V: TRBV3-1/TRBV3-2; DNA: TGTGCCAGCAGCCACGCCGGGGACCTCTATGGCTACACCTTC; CDR3: CASSHAGDLYGYTF
D: NA; J: TRBJ2-1; size: NA; V: TRBV7-9; DNA: TGTGCCACGAGGGGGGATAATGAGCAGTTCTTC; CDR3: CATRGDNEQFF
D: TRBD2; J: TRBJ2-3; size: NA; V: TRBV6-2/TRBV6-3; DNA: TGTGCCAGCAGTTACTCCCCTGGCGGGAGCCCCACAGATACGCAGTATTTT; CDR3: CASSYSPGGSPTDTQYF
D: NA; J: TRBJ2-2; size: few; V: TRBV27; DNA: TGTGCCAGCGGACATGACAGGAACACCGGGGAGCTGTTTTTT; CDR3: CASGHDRNTGELFF
D: NA; J: TRBJ2-2; size: few; V: TRBV9; DNA: TGTGCCAGCAGCCGAATCGAGAACACCGGGGAGCTGTTTTTT; CDR3: CASSRIENTGELFF
D: NA; J: TRBJ1-4; size: once; V: TRBV6-2/TRBV6-3; DNA: TGTGCCAGCAGTCACGTTCCGGGAGAAAAACTGTTTTTT; CDR3: CASSHVPGEKLFF
D: TRBD2; J: TRBJ2-3; size: NA; V: TRBV5-1; DNA: TGCGCCAGCGAAGTGGCGGGAGGTAATACAGATACGCAGTATTTT; CDR3: CASEVAGGNTDTQYF
D: TRBD2; J: TRBJ2-1; size: NA; V: TRBV4-1; DNA: TGCGCCAGCAGCCAAGATAGAGCCGGGACTAGCGGGAAGGGGTACAATGAGCAGTTCTTC; CDR3: CASSQDRAGTSGKGYNEQFF
D: TRBD1; J: TRBJ1-2; size: NA; V: TRBV6-1; DNA: TGTGCCAGCAGTGAAGACAGGGGATTCTATGGCTACACCTTC; CDR3: CASSEDRGFYGYTF
D: TRBD1; J: TRBJ1-2; size: NA; V: TRBV7-9; DNA: TGTGCCAGCAGCGTAGACGGACAGGGGGAATCGGGCTACACCTTC; CDR3: CASSVDGQGESGYTF
D: TRBD1; J: TRBJ2-3; size: NA; V: TRBV28; DNA: TGTGCCAGCAGTTTACGCCGGGACAGCGGTCCGGCAGATACGCAGTATTTT; CDR3: CASSLRRDSGPADTQYF
D: NA; J: TRBJ2-4; size: NA; V: TRBV6-5; DNA: TGTGCCAGCAGTCCCCAGGGGGGCGAGGCCATTCAGTACTTC; CDR3: CASSPQGGEAIQYF